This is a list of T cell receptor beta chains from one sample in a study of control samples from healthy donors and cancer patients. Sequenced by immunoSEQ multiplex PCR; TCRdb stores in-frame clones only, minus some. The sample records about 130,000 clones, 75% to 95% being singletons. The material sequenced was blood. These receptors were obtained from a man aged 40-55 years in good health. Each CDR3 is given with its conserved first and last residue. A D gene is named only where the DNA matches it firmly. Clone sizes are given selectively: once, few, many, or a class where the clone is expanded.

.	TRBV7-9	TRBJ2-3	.	TGTGCCAGCAGTACGGGCCCCGTGAGGACGGGGGATACGCAGTATTTT	CASSTGPVRTGDTQYF
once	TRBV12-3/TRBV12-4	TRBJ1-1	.	TGTGCCAGCAGCAGGGTGGGGAACACTGAAGCTTTCTTT	CASSRVGNTEAFF
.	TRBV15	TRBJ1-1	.	TGTGCCACCAGCAGCGAGCAAATCACTGAAGCTTTCTTT	CATSSEQITEAFF
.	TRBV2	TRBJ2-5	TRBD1	TGTGCCAGCAGTGAAGCTAGGGGGCCCCAAGAGACCCAGTACTTC	CASSEARGPQETQYF
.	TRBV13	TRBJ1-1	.	TGTGCCAGCAGCTCAGGAATGAACACTGAAGCTTTCTTT	CASSSGMNTEAFF
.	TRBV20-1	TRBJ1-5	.	TGCAGTGCTAGTTCTCTCTCGTTAGATCAGCCCCAGCATTTT	CSASSLSLDQPQHF
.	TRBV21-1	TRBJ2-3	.	TGTGCCAGCAGCGCCCGCCGGGACAGGGGAAGCACAGATACGCAGTATTTT	CASSARRDRGSTDTQYF
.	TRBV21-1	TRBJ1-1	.	TGTGCCAGCAGTCAAAAGCGGGGCTTTGAAGCTTTCTTT	CASSQKRGFEAFF
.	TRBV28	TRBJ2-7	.	TGTGCCAGCAGTTACACCTACGAGCAGTACTTC	CASSYTYEQYF
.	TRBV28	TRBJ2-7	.	TGTGCCAGCACCCCGCCCCCGACAGCGGGCGCGGGGAGACAGTACTTC	CASTPPPTAGAGRQYF
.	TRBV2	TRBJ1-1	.	TGTGCCAGCAGGACAGGAGCTGAAGCTTTCTTT	CASRTGAEAFF
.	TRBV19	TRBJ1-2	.	TGTGCCAGTAGCCGGGGGCTCTATGGCTACACCTTC	CASSRGLYGYTF
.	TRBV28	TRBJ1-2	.	TGTGCCAGCAGCGCACGGGACTTCTATGGCTACACCTTC	CASSARDFYGYTF
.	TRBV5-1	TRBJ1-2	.	TGCGCCAGCAGCTTGGAGGCGAGGGGCTACACCTTC	CASSLEARGYTF
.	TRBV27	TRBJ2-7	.	TGTGCCAGCAGTCTATCCGCCGCGGGTTCCTACGAGCAGTACTTC	CASSLSAAGSYEQYF
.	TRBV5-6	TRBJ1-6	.	TGTGCCAGCAGCTTGGCGGACAACAGATTCAATTCACCCCTCCACTTT	CASSLADNRFNSPLHF
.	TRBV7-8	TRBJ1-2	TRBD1	TGTGCCAGCAGCCCGGGACAGGGATCGGCTGGCTACACCTTC	CASSPGQGSAGYTF
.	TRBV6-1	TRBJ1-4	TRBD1	TGTGCCAGCAGTGGACAAGGACAGGGGAGACCCCAGGAGGAAAAACTGTTTTTT	CASSGQGQGRPQEEKLFF
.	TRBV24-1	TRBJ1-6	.	TGTGCCACCGGCGAGCTTAATTCACCCCTCCACTTT	CATGELNSPLHF
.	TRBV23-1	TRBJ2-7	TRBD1	TGCGCCAGCAGTAGGGAATCCGAGGGACAGGGGGCGCGGGAGCAGTACTTC	CASSRESEGQGAREQYF
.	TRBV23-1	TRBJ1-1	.	TGCGCCAGCAGTCAATCGTCAGGGGCCCTTGAAGCTTTCTTT	CASSQSSGALEAFF
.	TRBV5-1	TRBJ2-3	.	TGCGCCAGCAGCTTGTATGGGAGCACAGATACGCAGTATTTT	CASSLYGSTDTQYF
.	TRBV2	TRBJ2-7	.	TGTGCCAGCACCGACCCCTACCACAGGGAGCAGTACTTC	CASTDPYHREQYF
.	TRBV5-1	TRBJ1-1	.	TGCGCCAGCAGCTTCACAGGGAACACTGAAGCTTTCTTT	CASSFTGNTEAFF
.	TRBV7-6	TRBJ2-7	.	TGTGCCAGCAGCTTAAGCTGGGGCACGAGCTCCTACGAGCAGTACTTC	CASSLSWGTSSYEQYF
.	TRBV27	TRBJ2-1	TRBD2	TGTGCCAGCAGGCCTTGGCGGGGGGGAGACAATGAGCAGTTCTTC	CASRPWRGGDNEQFF
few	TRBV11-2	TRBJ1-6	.	TGTGCCAGCAGCTTAGGGGACCATAATTCACCCCTCCACTTT	CASSLGDHNSPLHF
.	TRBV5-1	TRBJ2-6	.	TGCGCCAGCAGCTTACAGGGTACTGGGGCCAACGTCCTGACTTTC	CASSLQGTGANVLTF
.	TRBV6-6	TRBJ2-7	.	TGTGCCAGCAGCCCGACAGATTCGGGCGAGCAGTACTTC	CASSPTDSGEQYF
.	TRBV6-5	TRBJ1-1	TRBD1	TGTGCCAGCAAAACCGGGACAGGGTCGACTGAAGCTTTCTTT	CASKTGTGSTEAFF
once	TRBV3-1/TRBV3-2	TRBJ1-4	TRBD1	TGTGCCAGCAGCCAACCCCAGGGGGCGAGGGAAAAACTGTTTTTT	CASSQPQGAREKLFF
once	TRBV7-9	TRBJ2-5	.	TGTGCCAGCAGCGCGGAGGGGACCCAGTACTTC	CASSAEGTQYF
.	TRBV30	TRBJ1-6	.	TGTGCCTGGATGCTGTTAGGTAGGGGTAATTCACCCCTCCACTTT	CAWMLLGRGNSPLHF
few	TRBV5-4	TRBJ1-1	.	TGTGCCAGCACCCCTGGGCCCGTGGGGGGTCTCTTCATGAACACTGAAGCTTTCTTT	CASTPGPVGGLFMNTEAFF
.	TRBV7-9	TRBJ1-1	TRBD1	TGTGCCAGCAGCCCACAGACAGGGATGAACACTGAAGCTTTCTTT	CASSPQTGMNTEAFF
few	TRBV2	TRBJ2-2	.	TGTGCCAGCAGTGTAGGACAGAGGGGGACCGGGGAGCTGTTTTTT	CASSVGQRGTGELFF
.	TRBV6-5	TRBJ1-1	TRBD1	TGTGCCAGCCGCGCCGACAGGGGGGAGGCTGAAGCTTTCTTT	CASRADRGEAEAFF
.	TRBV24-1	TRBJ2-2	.	TGTGCCACCAGTGATAGGAAGCCCACCGGGGAGCTGTTTTTT	CATSDRKPTGELFF
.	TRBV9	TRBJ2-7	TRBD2	TGTGCCAGCCACCCGGGGGGGAGAACCTACGAGCAGTACTTC	CASHPGGRTYEQYF
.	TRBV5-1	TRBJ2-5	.	TGCGCCAGCAGCTTAAATCAAGAGACCCAGTACTTC	CASSLNQETQYF
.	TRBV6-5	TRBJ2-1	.	TGTGCCAGCTCGGAGGGTGCAGGGCGGGTCAATGAGCAGTTCTTC	CASSEGAGRVNEQFF
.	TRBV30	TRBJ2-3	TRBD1	TGTGCCTGGAGTGCCGGGACAGGGGGCACAGATACGCAGTATTTT	CAWSAGTGGTDTQYF
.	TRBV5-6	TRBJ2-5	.	TGTGCCAGCAGCCCCGCGGGGAGTCCCGAGACCCAGTACTTC	CASSPAGSPETQYF
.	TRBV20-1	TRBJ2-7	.	TGCAGTGCTAGCAGGGACTACGAGCAGTACTTC	CSASRDYEQYF
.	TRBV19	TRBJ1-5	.	TGTGCCAGTGAGTTTGGAAATCAGCCCCAGCATTTT	CASEFGNQPQHF
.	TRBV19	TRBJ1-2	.	TGTGCCAGTAGTCAGAGGTCGGGGAACTATGGCTACACCTTC	CASSQRSGNYGYTF
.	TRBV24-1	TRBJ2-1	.	TGTGCCACCAGTGACCCAGACGAGAATGAGCAGTTCTTC	CATSDPDENEQFF
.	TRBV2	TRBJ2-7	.	TGTGCCAGCAGTGAAAGAAGCGTCAGCTCCTACGAGCAGTACTTC	CASSERSVSSYEQYF
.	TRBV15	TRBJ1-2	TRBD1	TGTGCCACCAGCAGAGGCCTTGGGACAGGGGGCGGCTACACCTTC	CATSRGLGTGGGYTF